This T cell receptor beta chain was observed in a study of Graves' ophthalmopathy and Graves' hyperthyroidism. General observations from the study: Thyroid clonotypes that were expanded above 0.001 frequency mostly also appeared in blood.

On this clonotype: Its antigen is not identified.

Germline assignment: CDR1 MNHEY and CDR2 SVGEGT. V was trimmed by 7 bases and J by 0 bases, leaving 24 bases between them. This CDR3 region has 18 residues. Transcripts of RNA were the source for amplifying TCR beta CDR3 regions. The library came from an HTBI-primed first-round RT-PCR and a second-round multiplex PCR. Each CDR3 protein is one row after TCRdb ran MiXCR on the multiplex PCR reads. Of roughly 230,000 distinct CDR3 sequences in the sample, around a fifth are singletons; the top ten hold roughly 39%. The receptor was isolated from a woman aged 45-65 years with Graves' ophthalmopathy. The chain joins TRBV6-2 or TRBV6-3 to TRBJ1-1, with TRBD1 as a possible D gene (5 bases). Sequencing was performed on peripheral blood. The DNA of the CDR3 is TGTGCCAGCACTCCATCTGACAGCTTAGACTCGATGAACACTGAAGCTTTCTTT. Amino acid sequence: CASTPSDSLDSMNTEAFF.